This T cell receptor beta chain was recovered during a study of molecular identifiers for immune sequencing clone quantification. This clonotype showed up just a few times. TCRdb reprocessed the PCR reads with MiXCR, giving one entry per CDR3 protein. The sample records 300,000 to 400,000 distinct CDR3 sequences, about a fifth being singletons. CDR1 is MGHDK and CDR2 is SYGVNS in the germline V gene. The CDR3 is 15 residues long. Trimming removed 7 bases at V and 4 bases at J, with 18 bases between. The sequence derives from a human donor in good health. Some libraries in this study had Jurkat cell RNA spiked in. The sample comprised naive CD8+ T cells from blood, with Jurkat cell RNA spiked in. Subset of the sample: FACS-sorted CD8+CD4-CCR7+CD45RA+ naive T cells. This rearrangement joins TRBV25-1 to TRBJ2-3; D possibly matches TRBD1 or TRBD2 (6 bases each). The DNA for the CDR3 is TGTGCCAGCACCGTCAGCTGGGGGGCGGCAGATACGCAGTATTTT. Its protein is CASTVSWGAADTQYF.